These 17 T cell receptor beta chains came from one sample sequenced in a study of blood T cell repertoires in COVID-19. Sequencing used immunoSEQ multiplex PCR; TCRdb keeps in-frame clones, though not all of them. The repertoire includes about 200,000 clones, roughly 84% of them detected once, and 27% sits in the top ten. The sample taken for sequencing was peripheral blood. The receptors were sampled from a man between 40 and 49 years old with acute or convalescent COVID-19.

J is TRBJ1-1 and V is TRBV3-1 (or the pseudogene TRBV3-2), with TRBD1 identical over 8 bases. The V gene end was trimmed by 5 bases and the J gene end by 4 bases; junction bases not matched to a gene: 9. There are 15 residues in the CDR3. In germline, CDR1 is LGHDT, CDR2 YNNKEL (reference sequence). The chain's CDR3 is CASSIQTGVFTEAFF. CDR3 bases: TGTGCCAGCAGCATCCAGACAGGGGTCTTCACTGAAGCTTTCTTT.

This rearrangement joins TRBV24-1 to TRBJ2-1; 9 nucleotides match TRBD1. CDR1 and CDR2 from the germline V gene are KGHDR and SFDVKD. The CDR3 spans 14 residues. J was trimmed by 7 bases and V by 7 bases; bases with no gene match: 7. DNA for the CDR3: TGTGCCACCAGCTCCGGGACAGGGCGAAATGAGCAGTTCTTC. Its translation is CATSSGTGRNEQFF.

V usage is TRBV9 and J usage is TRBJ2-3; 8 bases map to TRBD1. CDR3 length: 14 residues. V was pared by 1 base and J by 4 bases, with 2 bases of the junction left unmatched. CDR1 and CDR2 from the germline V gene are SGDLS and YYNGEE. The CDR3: CASSVHRGADTQYF. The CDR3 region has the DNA TGTGCCAGCAGCGTACACAGGGGGGCAGATACGCAGTATTTT.

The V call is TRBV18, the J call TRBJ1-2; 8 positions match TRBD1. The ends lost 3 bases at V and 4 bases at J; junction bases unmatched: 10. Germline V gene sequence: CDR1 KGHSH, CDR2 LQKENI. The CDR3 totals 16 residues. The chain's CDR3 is CASSPEFDRGGYGYTF. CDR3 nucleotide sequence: TGTGCCAGCTCACCCGAATTCGACAGGGGTGGCTATGGCTACACCTTC.

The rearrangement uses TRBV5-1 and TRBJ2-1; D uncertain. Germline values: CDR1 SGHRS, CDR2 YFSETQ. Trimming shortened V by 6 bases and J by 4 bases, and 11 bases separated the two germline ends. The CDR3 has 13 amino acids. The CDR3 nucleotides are TGCGCCAGCACCGCTAACTTATACAATGAGCAGTTCTTC. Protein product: CASTANLYNEQFF.

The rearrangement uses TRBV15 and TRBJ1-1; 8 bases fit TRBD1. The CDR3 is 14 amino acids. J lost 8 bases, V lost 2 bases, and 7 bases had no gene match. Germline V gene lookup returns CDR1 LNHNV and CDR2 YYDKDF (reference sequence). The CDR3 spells CATSRSGQGGEAFF. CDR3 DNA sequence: TGTGCCACCAGCAGATCCGGACAGGGAGGAGAAGCTTTCTTT. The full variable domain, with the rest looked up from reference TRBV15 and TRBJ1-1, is DAMVIQNPRYQVTQFGKPVTLSCSQTLNHNVMYWYQQKSSQAPKLLFHYYDKDFNNEADTPDNFQSRRPNTSFCFLDIRSPGLGDTAMYLCATSRSGQGGEAFFGQGTRLTVV.

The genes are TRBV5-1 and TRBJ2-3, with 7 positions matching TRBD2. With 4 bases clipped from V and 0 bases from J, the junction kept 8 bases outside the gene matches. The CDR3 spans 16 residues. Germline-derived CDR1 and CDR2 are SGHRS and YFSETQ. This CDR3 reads CASSGREPGSTDTQYF. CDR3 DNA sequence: TGCGCCAGCAGCGGGCGGGAGCCTGGAAGCACAGATACGCAGTATTTT.

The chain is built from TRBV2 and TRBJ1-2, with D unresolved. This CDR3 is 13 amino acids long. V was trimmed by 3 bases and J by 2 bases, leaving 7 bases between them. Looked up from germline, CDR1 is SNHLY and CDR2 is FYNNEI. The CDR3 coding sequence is TGTGCCAGCAGTGAGCACATCAACTATGGCTACACCTTC. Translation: CASSEHINYGYTF.

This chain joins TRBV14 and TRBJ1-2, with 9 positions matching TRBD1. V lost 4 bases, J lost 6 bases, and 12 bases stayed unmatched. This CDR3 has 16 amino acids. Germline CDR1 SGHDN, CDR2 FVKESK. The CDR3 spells CASSLIPDRGGHGYTF. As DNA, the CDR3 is TGTGCCAGCAGCCTGATACCGGACAGGGGAGGACATGGCTACACCTTC.

In nucleotides, the CDR3 is TGTGCCTGGAGTACCGGGACTAGCGTCTACGAGCAGTACTTC. This gives the protein CAWSTGTSVYEQYF. The rearrangement links TRBV30 to TRBJ2-7, with 10 bases that match TRBD2. Trimming cost V 2 bases and J 3 bases; bases outside gene matches: 4. This CDR3 region has 14 residues. Germline V gene lookup returns CDR1 GTSNPN and CDR2 SVGIG (reference sequence).

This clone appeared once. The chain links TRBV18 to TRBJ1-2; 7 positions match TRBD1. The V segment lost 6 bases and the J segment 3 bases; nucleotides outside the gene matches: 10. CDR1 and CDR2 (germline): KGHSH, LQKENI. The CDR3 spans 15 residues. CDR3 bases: TGTGCCAGCTCGCGAGACAGGGAAGGGTACTATGGCTACACCTTC. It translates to CASSRDREGYYGYTF.

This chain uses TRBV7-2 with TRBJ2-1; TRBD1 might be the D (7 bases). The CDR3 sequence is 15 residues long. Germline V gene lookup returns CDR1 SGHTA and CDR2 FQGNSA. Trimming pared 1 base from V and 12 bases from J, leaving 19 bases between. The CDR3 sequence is CASSLETDSGGRQFF. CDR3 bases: TGTGCCAGCAGCTTAGAGACTGATTCAGGGGGGCGGCAGTTCTTC.

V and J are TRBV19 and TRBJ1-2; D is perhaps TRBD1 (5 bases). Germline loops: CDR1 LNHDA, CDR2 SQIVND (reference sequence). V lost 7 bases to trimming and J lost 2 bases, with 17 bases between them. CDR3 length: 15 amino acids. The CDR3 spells CASNTPGDGNYGYTF. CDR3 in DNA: TGTGCCAGTAACACCCCGGGGGACGGAAACTATGGCTACACCTTC.

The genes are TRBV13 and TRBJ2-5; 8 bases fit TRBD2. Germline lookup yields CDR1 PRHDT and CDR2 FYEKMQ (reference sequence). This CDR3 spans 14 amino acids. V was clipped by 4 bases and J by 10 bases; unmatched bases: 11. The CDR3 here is CASSSGLASVGQYF. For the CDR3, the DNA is TGTGCCAGCAGCTCCGGACTAGCCTCCGTCGGCCAGTACTTC. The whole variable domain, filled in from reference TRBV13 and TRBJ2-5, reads AAGVIQSPRHLIKEKRETATLKCYPIPRHDTVYWYQQGPGQDPQFLISFYEKMQSDKGSIPDRFSAQQFSDYHSELNMSSLELGDSALYFCASSSGLASVGQYFGPGTRLLVL.

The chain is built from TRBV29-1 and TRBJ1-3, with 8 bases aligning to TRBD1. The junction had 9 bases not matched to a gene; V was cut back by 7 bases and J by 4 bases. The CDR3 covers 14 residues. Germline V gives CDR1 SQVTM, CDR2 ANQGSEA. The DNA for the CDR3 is TGCAGCGGATCGACAGGGGAACCAGGAAACACCATATATTTT. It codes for CSGSTGEPGNTIYF.

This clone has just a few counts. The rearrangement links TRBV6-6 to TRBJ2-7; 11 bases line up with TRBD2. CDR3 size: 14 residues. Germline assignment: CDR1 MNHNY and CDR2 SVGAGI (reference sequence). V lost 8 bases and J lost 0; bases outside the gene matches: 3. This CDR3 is CASGGLAVSYEQYF. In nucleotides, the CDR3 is TGTGCCAGCGGGGGACTAGCGGTCTCCTACGAGCAGTACTTC.

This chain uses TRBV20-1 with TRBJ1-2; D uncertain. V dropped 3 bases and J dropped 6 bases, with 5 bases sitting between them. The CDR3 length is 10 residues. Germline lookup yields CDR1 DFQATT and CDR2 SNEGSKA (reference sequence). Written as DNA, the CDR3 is TGCAGTGCTAGTGTCAATGGCTACACCTTC. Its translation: CSASVNGYTF.